These 9 T cell receptor beta chains share one sample of origin, sequenced in a study of CD8+CD57+ T cells in acquired aplastic anemia. CDR3 and TCR beta VDJ profiling relied on a genomic DNA template. TCRdb reanalysed the reads using MiXCR and keeps one entry per CDR3 protein. The table shows fewer than 250,000 distinct CDR3 sequences, with less than 70% occurring only once. The sample consisted of sorted CD4+, CD8+, or CD8+CD57+ T cells (not recorded which) from PBMCs. These receptors were obtained from a human donor in good health, serving as a control.

This clonotype was picked up a small number of times. CDR3 DNA: TGCAGTGCTAGAGGGTCTACGGGGGTACTCTACGAGCAGTACTTC. It specifies CSARGSTGVLYEQYF. The genes are TRBV20-1 and TRBJ2-7; weak D call: TRBD2 (6 bases). Germline assignment: CDR1 DFQATT and CDR2 SNEGSKA (reference sequence). V lost 1 base and J lost 3, with 16 bases in between. The CDR3 is made up of 15 amino acids.

The chain joins TRBV5-8 to TRBJ2-7, with TRBD1 as a possible D gene (6 bases). V was trimmed by 3 bases and J by 2 bases, leaving 21 bases between them. The CDR3 is made up of 17 amino acids. Germline V CDR1 and CDR2: SGHTS, YDEGEE. DNA of the CDR3: TGTGCCAGCAGCTGGGACGGACAGTCCCCAGGTCCCTACGAGCAGTACGTC. It encodes CASSWDGQSPGPYEQYV.

This clonotype came up many times. The chain couples TRBV6-5 to TRBJ2-5; 7 nucleotides match TRBD2. V dropped 4 bases and J dropped 1; count of bases not matched to a gene: 15. Germline assignment: CDR1 MNHEY and CDR2 SVGAGI. This CDR3 contains 18 residues. In DNA form, the CDR3 reads TGTGCCAGCAGTTTCACGGGCGAAGCGGGGAGACTCCAAGAGACCCAGTACTTC. This encodes CASSFTGEAGRLQETQYF.

This clonotype was counted only a few times. The chain uses TRBV7-3 and TRBJ2-1, with D maybe TRBD2 (5 bases). Trimming took off 4 bases at V and 13 bases at J, with 17 bases between the two ends. Per the germline V gene, CDR1 is SGHTA and CDR2 is FQGTGA. The CDR3 consists of 13 residues. CDR3 DNA sequence: TGTGCCAGCAGCTCGACCCTGGCTAGCCCCCAGTTCTTC. This translates into CASSSTLASPQFF.

The chain recombines TRBV7-8 with TRBJ2-7; perhaps TRBD2 as D (6 bases). V lost 0 bases, J lost 3 bases, and 12 bases lay in between. The CDR3 is 15 residues long. Germline loops: CDR1 SGHVS, CDR2 FQNEAQ. CDR3 DNA sequence: TGTGCCAGCAGCTTAGCGGGGGGAATCGTCTACGAGCAGTACGTC. It codes for CASSLAGGIVYEQYV.

J is TRBJ2-7 and V is TRBV7-6, with 10 bases identical to TRBD2. This CDR3 has 18 residues. V gave up 5 bases and J gave up 3 bases; unmatched junction bases: 16. In germline, CDR1 is SGHVS, CDR2 FNYEAQ. CDR3 amino acids: CASSPGPISGGLLYEQYF. In DNA, the CDR3 is TGTGCCAGCAGCCCCGGACCTATTAGCGGGGGGCTCCTCTACGAGCAGTACTTC.

This clonotype was found a few times. The conserved phenylalanine or tryptophan is not found at the CDR3 terminus, so this likely reflects a read error. The chain links TRBV20-1 to TRBJ1-1, with TRBD1 matching over 7 bases. CDR1 is DFQATT, CDR2 SNEGSKA, per germline (reference sequence). The CDR3 covers 15 residues. V was clipped by 3 bases and J by 3 bases; unmatched bases: 10. CDR3: CSARVAGGMDTEAFI. The CDR3 DNA is TGCAGTGCTAGGGTAGCAGGGGGTATGGACACTGAAGCTTTCATT.

This clonotype has ten or more counts. The rearrangement uses TRBV19 and TRBJ1-3, with D uncertain. Trimming shortened V by 3 bases and J by 1 base, and 7 bases separated the two germline ends. Germline CDR1 reads LNHDA; CDR2 reads SQIVND (reference sequence). The CDR3 loop spans 14 amino acids. The CDR3 loop reads CASSMTWSGNTIYF. For the CDR3, the DNA is TGTGCCAGTAGTATGACATGGTCTGGAAACACCATATATTTT. Looking up the rest from reference TRBV19 and TRBJ1-3 gives the full variable domain: DGGITQSPKYLFRKEGQNVTLSCEQNLNHDAMYWYRQDPGQGLRLIYYSQIVNDFQKGDIAEGYSVSREKKESFPLTVTSAQKNPTAFYLCASSMTWSGNTIYFGEGSWLTVV.

The J gene is TRBJ2-7, the V gene TRBV3-2; the table's D call TRBD2 went unverified against the DNA. TRBV3-2 is tagged as a pseudogene. The CDR3 length is 16 residues. DNA of the CDR3: TGTGCCAGCAGCGACCTCGGGACTAGCGGGGGGCATGAGCAGTACTTC. It is translated as CASSDLGTSGGHEQYF.